Listed below are T cell receptor beta chains from one sample, sequenced in a study of T-cell memory formation after mild COVID-19. MiXCR, applied by TCRdb to the 5' RACE reads, yields one record per CDR3 protein. The sample consists of some 350,000 distinct CDR3 sequences, roughly 15% of them appearing once. The specimen sequenced was PBMCs or a T cell subset sorted from them (not recorded which). These receptors came from a man younger than 30 who had mild COVID-19 (a few samples of this study predate the infection). Cell type and time point are not known. The CDR3 runs from the conserved cysteine through the conserved F or W. D genes are given only for firm matches. Size values are once, few and many counts, or a class for expanded clones, and some rows have none.

>.|TRBJ2-7|.|TRBV7-2
TGTGCCAGCAGCGTTTGGTCTGGACGGAGCTCCTACGAGCAGTACTTC
CASSVWSGRSSYEQYF
>few|TRBJ2-7|TRBD1|TRBV5-1
TGCGCCAGCAGCTTGGCGACAGGGGGAAGGGTCGAGCAGTACTTC
CASSLATGGRVEQYF
>.|TRBJ2-1|.|TRBV12-3/TRBV12-4
TGTGCCAGCGTCAGGGGCTCCTACAATGAGCAGTTCTTC
CASVRGSYNEQFF
>few|TRBJ1-5|.|TRBV4-3
TGCGCCAGCAGCCAAGCATCAGATAGCAATCAGCCCCAGCATTTT
CASSQASDSNQPQHF
>many|TRBJ1-6|.|TRBV7-7
TGTGCTAGCAGCTTAGAGGCTTCTTCACCCCTCCACTTT
CASSLEASSPLHF
>.|TRBJ1-2|.|TRBV7-2
TGTGCCAGCAGCCCAATACGTCTAGGCTATGGCTACACCTTC
CASSPIRLGYGYTF
>.|TRBJ2-7|TRBD1|TRBV14
TGTGCCAGCAGCCATTTGGGACAGGGACCGTCCGCGCAGTACTTC
CASSHLGQGPSAQYF
>few|TRBJ1-3|.|TRBV3-1
TGTGCCAGCAGCCAACCGACAGGCAGCTCTGGAAACACCATATATTTT
CASSQPTGSSGNTIYF
>.|TRBJ1-4|.|TRBV11-2
TGTGCCAGCAGCCCGACCTCCCCCCTGGGGGAAAAACTGTTTTTT
CASSPTSPLGEKLFF
>.|TRBJ2-3|.|TRBV27
TGTGCCAGCATGCTCGGCCTAGGCACAGATACGCAGTATTTT
CASMLGLGTDTQYF
>few|TRBJ2-5|TRBD2|TRBV4-1
TGCGCCAGCAGCCATCGAGTTAGGGACTACCAAGGGACCCAGTACTTC
CASSHRVRDYQGTQYF
>few|TRBJ1-2|.|TRBV4-1
TGCGCCAGCAGCCAAGTGTGGACAAACTATGGCTACACCTTC
CASSQVWTNYGYTF
>.|TRBJ2-5|TRBD1|TRBV4-1
TGCGCCAGCAGCCAACCTGACAGGGGAGAGACCCAGTACTTC
CASSQPDRGETQYF
>few|TRBJ2-2|TRBD2|TRBV7-2
TGTGCCAGCAGCACGGGACGGGGGGACACCGGGGAGCTGTTTTTT
CASSTGRGDTGELFF
>.|TRBJ1-2|TRBD1|TRBV6-5
TGTGCCAGCAGATCGACAGGGCCGGGGGGTGGCTACACCTTC
CASRSTGPGGGYTF
>.|TRBJ2-7|.|TRBV18
TGTGCCAGCTCACGGGGGAGCTCCTACGAGCAGTACTTC
CASSRGSSYEQYF
>.|TRBJ2-3|TRBD2|TRBV9
TGTGCCAGCAGCGACGGACTAGCGGGGTACACAGATACGCAGTATTTT
CASSDGLAGYTDTQYF
>few|TRBJ1-6|TRBD1|TRBV11-2
TGTGCCAGCAGCTTAATCGGCCAGGGGGGCAGGAATTCACCCCTCCACTTT
CASSLIGQGGRNSPLHF
>.|TRBJ2-5|TRBD2|TRBV4-2
TGTGCCAGCAGCCCGGGGGGGGCCGGTCGAGAGACCCAGTACTTC
CASSPGGAGRETQYF
>.|TRBJ1-6|TRBD1|TRBV5-1
TGCGCCAGCAGAACAGGGGTCATAGATTCACCCCTCCACTTT
CASRTGVIDSPLHF
>many|TRBJ2-5|.|TRBV7-3
TGTGCCAGCGGTAGAGGGAATCAAGAGACCCAGTACTTC
CASGRGNQETQYF
>few|TRBJ1-1|.|TRBV6-2/TRBV6-3
TGTGCCAGCAGTTTGGGGGCCTCAGCATTCTACTTT
CASSLGASAFYF
>.|TRBJ1-2|.|TRBV21-1
TGTGCCAGTGGGGCCTGGACAGGCAAGCGGGGTAATGGCTACACCTTC
CASGAWTGKRGNGYTF
>.|TRBJ2-7|TRBD1|TRBV12-3/TRBV12-4
TGTGCCAGCAGTTTAGGAGGACAGGGCTACGAGCAGTACTTC
CASSLGGQGYEQYF
>.|TRBJ2-5|.|TRBV20-1
TGCAGTGCCCATCACTCCGGGACTCTCCCTCCGAAGACCCAGTACTTC
CSAHHSGTLPPKTQYF
>few|TRBJ2-3|.|TRBV5-4
TGTGCGTTTCGGGAATACACAGATACGCAGTATTTT
CAFREYTDTQYF
>few|TRBJ2-3|.|TRBV12-3/TRBV12-4
TGTGCCAGCACCAGAGGACAGAGAAGTACAGATACGCAGTATTTT
CASTRGQRSTDTQYF
>.|TRBJ2-5|.|TRBV21-1
TGTGCCAGCAGCACCCCCGGGACAGGGACCTCTGAGACCCAGTACTTC
CASSTPGTGTSETQYF
>few|TRBJ2-4|TRBD1|TRBV10-2
TGCGCCAGCAGTGGGACAGGGTTCGCCAAAAACATTCAGTACTTC
CASSGTGFAKNIQYF
>.|TRBJ2-2|.|TRBV4-1
TGCGCCACCTCCCCAGGGCCGAACACCGGGGAGCTGTTTTTT
CATSPGPNTGELFF
>many|TRBJ2-2|.|TRBV19
TGTGCCAGTAGTGAAAGTAGGGCCGGGGAGCTGTTTTTT
CASSESRAGELFF
>many|TRBJ2-3|TRBD1|TRBV6-5
TGTGCCAGCAGACTGGTATGGACAGGGGGGTCAGATACGCAGTATTTT
CASRLVWTGGSDTQYF
>.|TRBJ1-3|.|TRBV29-1
TGCAGCTACGAGTCGGGAAACACCATATATTTT
CSYESGNTIYF
>few|TRBJ2-2|.|TRBV4-3
TGCGCCAGCAGCCAGGCCTCCTTAGGAGACACCGGGGAGCTGTTTTTT
CASSQASLGDTGELFF
>.|TRBJ2-5|.|TRBV20-1
TGCAGTGCTAGAGATGGAGGAGGGCTCGGAACAGAGACCCAGTACTTC
CSARDGGGLGTETQYF
>.|TRBJ2-1|TRBD2|TRBV6-2/TRBV6-3
TGTGCCAGCAGCCTTCCGGGACTAGGGCCCATCCAGTTCTTC
CASSLPGLGPIQFF
>once|TRBJ1-2|.|TRBV20-1
TGCAGTGCTAGGAGGCGGGGGGGAATGTTTTATGGCTACACCTTC
CSARRRGGMFYGYTF
>few|TRBJ1-1|.|TRBV7-7
TGTGCTAGCAGCTCCTACTCTAACACTGAAGCTTTCTTT
CASSSYSNTEAFF
>few|TRBJ2-1|.|TRBV10-3
TGTGCCATCAGTGAGTCTACCAGCGGGCAAAACAATGAGCAGTTCTTC
CAISESTSGQNNEQFF
>many|TRBJ2-2|TRBD2|TRBV20-1
TGCAGTGCGCCGACTAGCGGGGCACTCATAAACACCGGGGAGCTGTTTTTT
CSAPTSGALINTGELFF
>.|TRBJ2-5|.|TRBV24-1
TGTGCCACCAGTGATGGAGCAGCCCGTGAGACCCAGTACTTC
CATSDGAARETQYF
>.|TRBJ1-1|TRBD1|TRBV30
TGTGCCTGGAGTTCCCCCCCCGAGTCGAAGGACAGGGAGGGCACTGAAGCTTTCTTT
CAWSSPPESKDREGTEAFF
>few|TRBJ2-5|TRBD1|TRBV7-6
TGTGCCAGCAGCTTCTTTGGACAGGGGCAGTACTTC
CASSFFGQGQYF